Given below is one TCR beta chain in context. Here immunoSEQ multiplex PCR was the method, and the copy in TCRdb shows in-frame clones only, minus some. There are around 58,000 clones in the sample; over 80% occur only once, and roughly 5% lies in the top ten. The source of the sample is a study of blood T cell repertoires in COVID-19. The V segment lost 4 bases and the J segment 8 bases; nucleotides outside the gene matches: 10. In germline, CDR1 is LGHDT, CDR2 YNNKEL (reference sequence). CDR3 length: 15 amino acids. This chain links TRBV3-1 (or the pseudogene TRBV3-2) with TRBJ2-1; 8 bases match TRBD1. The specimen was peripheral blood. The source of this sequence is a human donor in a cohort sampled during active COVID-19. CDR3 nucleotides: TGTGCCAGCAGCCGATCCCCTGGCAGGGGGCATGAGCAGTTCTTC. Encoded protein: CASSRSPGRGHEQFF.